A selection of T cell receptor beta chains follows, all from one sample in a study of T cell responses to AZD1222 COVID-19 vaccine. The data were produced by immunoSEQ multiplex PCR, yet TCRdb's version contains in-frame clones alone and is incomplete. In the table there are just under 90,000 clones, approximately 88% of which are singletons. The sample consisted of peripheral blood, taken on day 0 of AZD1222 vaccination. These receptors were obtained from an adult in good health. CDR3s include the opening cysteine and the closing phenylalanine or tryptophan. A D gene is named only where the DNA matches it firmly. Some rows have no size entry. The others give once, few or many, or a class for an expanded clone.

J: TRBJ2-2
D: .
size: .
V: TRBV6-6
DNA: TGTGCCAGCAGTTACTCAGACGGCGGGGAGCTGTTTTTT
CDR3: CASSYSDGGELFF

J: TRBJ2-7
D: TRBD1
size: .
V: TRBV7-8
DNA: TGTGCCAGCAGCTTAGAGACAGGGGTTTTTGGTGAGCAGTACTTC
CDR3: CASSLETGVFGEQYF

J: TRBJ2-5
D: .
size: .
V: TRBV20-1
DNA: TGCAGTGCTAGTTGGGTATTCCAAGAGACCCAGTACTTC
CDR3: CSASWVFQETQYF

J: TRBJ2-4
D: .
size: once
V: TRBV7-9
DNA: TGTGCCAGCAGCTCCGGGCTCCAAGGGATTCAGTACTTC
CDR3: CASSSGLQGIQYF

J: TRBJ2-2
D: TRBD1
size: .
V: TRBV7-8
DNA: TGTGCCAGCAGCTTGGGACAGGCGAACACCGGGGAGCTGTTTTTT
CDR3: CASSLGQANTGELFF

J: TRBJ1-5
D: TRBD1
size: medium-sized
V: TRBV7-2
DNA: TGTGCCAGCAGCTTGGGACAGGGCGGGCAGCCCCAGCATTTT
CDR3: CASSLGQGGQPQHF

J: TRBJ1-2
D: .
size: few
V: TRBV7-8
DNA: TGTGCCAGCAGCTTAGGTGGTAGACAGCCACAGCACACCTTC
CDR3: CASSLGGRQPQHTF

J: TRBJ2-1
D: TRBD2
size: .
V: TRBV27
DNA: TGTGCCAGCAGTTCCCAACCCGGGACTAGCAAGTTCTTC
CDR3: CASSSQPGTSKFF

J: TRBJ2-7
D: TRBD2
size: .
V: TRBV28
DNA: TGTGCCAGCAGTTTCGGGACTAGAGGCTACGAGCAGTACTTC
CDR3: CASSFGTRGYEQYF

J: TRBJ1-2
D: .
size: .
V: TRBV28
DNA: TGTGCCAGCAGTTTAGATCCAGGGCGCCACGGCTACACCTTC
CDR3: CASSLDPGRHGYTF

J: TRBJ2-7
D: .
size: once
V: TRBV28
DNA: TGTGCCAGCAGTTCGGGGGAGTTCACCTACGAGCAGTACTTC
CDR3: CASSSGEFTYEQYF

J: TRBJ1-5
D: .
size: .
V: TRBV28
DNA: TGTGCCAGCAGTGGTCCTCGGTCCGATCAGCCCCAGCATTTT
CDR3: CASSGPRSDQPQHF

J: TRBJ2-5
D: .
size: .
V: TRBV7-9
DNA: TGTGCCAGCAGCTTAGGTCTCCGGGATAGTGAGACCCAGTACTTC
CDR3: CASSLGLRDSETQYF